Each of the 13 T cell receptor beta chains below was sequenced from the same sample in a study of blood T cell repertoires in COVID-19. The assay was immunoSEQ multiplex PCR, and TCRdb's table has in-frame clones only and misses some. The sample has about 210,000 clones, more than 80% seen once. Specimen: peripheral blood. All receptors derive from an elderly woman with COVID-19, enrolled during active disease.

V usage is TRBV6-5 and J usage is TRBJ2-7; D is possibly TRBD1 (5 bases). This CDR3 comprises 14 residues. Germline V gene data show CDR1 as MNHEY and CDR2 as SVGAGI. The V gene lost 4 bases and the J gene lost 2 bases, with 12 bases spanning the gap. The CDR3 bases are TGTGCCAGCAGTTTACCCGGCAGGGCCTACGAGCAGTACTTC. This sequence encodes CASSLPGRAYEQYF.

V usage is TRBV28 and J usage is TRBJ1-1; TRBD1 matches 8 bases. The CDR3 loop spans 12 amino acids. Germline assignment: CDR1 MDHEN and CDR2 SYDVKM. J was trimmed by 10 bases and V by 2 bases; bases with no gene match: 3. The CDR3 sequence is CASSLGQGAAFF. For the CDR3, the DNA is TGTGCCAGCAGTTTAGGGCAGGGGGCAGCTTTCTTT.

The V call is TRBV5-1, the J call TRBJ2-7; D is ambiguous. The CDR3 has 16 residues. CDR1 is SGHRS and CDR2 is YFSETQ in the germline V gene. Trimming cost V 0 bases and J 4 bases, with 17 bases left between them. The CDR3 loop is CASSLVGGYSAYEQYF. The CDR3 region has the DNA TGCGCCAGCAGCTTGGTAGGCGGCTACTCTGCGTACGAGCAGTACTTC.

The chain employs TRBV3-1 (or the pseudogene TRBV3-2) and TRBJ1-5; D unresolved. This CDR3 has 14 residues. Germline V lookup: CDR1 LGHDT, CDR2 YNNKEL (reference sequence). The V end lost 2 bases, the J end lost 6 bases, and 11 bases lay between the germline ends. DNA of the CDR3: TGTGCCAGCAGCCAAAACGATCGGGGTCAGCCCCAGCATTTT. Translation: CASSQNDRGQPQHF.

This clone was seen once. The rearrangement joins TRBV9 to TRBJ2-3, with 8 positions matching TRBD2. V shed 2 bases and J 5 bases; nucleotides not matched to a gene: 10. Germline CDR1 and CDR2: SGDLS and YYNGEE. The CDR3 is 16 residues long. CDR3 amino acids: CASSVRAGDARDTQYF. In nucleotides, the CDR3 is TGTGCCAGCAGCGTTAGAGCGGGGGACGCACGAGATACGCAGTATTTT.

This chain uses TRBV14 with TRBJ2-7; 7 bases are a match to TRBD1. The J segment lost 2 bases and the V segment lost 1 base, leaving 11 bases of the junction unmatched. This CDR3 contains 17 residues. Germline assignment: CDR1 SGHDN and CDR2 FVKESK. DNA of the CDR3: TGTGCCAGCAGCCAAGGACCGCCGGGACAGACTACCTACGAGCAGTACTTC. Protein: CASSQGPPGQTTYEQYF.

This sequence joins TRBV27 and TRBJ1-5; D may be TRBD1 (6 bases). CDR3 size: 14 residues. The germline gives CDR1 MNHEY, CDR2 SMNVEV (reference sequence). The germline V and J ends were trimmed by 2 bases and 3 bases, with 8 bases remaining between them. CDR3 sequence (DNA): TGTGCCAGCAGTTTAAGGACAGCCAATCAGCCCCAGCATTTT. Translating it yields CASSLRTANQPQHF.

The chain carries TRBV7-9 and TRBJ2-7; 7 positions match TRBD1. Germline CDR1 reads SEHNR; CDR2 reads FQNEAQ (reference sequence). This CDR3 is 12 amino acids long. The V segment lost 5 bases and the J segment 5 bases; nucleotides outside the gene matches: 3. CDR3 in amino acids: CASSVTGDEQYF. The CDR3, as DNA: TGTGCCAGCAGCGTAACAGGGGACGAGCAGTACTTC.

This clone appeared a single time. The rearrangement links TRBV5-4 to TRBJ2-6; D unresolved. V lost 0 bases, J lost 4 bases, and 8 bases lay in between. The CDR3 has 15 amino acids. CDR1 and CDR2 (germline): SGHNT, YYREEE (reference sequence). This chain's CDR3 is CASSLGVRGANVLTF. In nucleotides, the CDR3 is TGTGCCAGCAGCTTGGGAGTGAGAGGGGCCAACGTCCTGACTTTC.

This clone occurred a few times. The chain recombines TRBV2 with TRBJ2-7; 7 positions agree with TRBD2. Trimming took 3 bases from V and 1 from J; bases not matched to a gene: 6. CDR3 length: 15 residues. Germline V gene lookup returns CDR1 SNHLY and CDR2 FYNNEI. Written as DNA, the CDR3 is TGTGCCAGCAGTGATCGGGAGGTCGGATCCTACGAGCAGTACTTC. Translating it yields CASSDREVGSYEQYF.

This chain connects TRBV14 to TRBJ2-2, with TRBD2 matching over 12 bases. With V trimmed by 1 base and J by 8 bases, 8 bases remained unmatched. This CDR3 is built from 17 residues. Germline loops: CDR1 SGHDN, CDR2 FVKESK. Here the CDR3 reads CASSQGRTSGVVGELFF. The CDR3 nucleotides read TGTGCCAGCAGCCAAGGAAGGACTAGCGGGGTCGTAGGGGAGCTGTTTTTT.

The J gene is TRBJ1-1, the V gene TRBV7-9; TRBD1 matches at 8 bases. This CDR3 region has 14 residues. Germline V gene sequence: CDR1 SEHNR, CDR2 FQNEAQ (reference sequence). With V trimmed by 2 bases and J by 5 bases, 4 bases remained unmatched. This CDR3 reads CASSLTGGRTEAFF. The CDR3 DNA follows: TGTGCCAGCAGCTTAACAGGGGGTCGGACTGAAGCTTTCTTT.

Here the CDR3 DNA reads TGCAGTGCTCGTGAGAGGGGGCTGGGCACTGAAGCTTTCTTT. This gives the protein CSARERGLGTEAFF. The rearrangement joins TRBV20-1 to TRBJ1-1; 7 nucleotides line up with TRBD1. J lost 4 bases, V lost 5 bases, and 10 bases had no gene match. Germline CDR1 and CDR2: DFQATT and SNEGSKA (reference sequence). The length of the CDR3 is 14 residues.